Listed here is a single T cell receptor (beta chain). Clones were read by immunoSEQ multiplex PCR, and TCRdb kept only the in-frame ones, dropping some. Of roughly 230,000 clones listed, around 90% are singletons. This record belongs to a study of blood T cell repertoires in COVID-19. Looking at the study overall: Material from acute and convalescent COVID-19 was sourced from the United States, Italy and Spain.

This CDR3 region has 16 residues. V lost 0 bases and J lost 1, with 11 bases in between. The germline CDR1 and CDR2 sequences are SGHRS and YFSETQ. The genes are TRBV5-1 and TRBJ1-3, with D possibly being TRBD1 (5 bases). The sequencing sample was made of peripheral blood. This TCR derives from a human donor in a cohort sampled during active COVID-19. CDR3 DNA sequence: TGCGCCAGCAGCTTGGCCGGGGGGATGTCTGGAAACACCATATATTTT. Translated: CASSLAGGMSGNTIYF. Supplemented by reference TRBV5-1 and TRBJ1-3, the full variable domain reads KAGVTQTPRYLIKTRGQQVTLSCSPISGHRSVSWYQQTPGQGLQFLFEYFSETQRNKGNFPGRFSGRQFSNSRSEMNVSTLELGDSALYLCASSLAGGMSGNTIYFGEGSWLTVV.